These 11 T cell receptor beta chains originate from one sample sequenced in a study of cytomegalovirus exposure and HLA in healthy donors. Primers: 60 Vbeta forward and 13 Jbeta reverse. Produced via immunoSEQ multiplex PCR; TCRdb's table is partial and in-frame only. Here the sample spans approximately 150,000 clones, about 83% being singletons. The sequencing sample was made of PBMCs. All receptors derive from a middle-aged man in good health and CMV-seropositive.

CDR3 loop: CASSYLAGGRGQPQHF. In DNA, the CDR3 is TGTGCCAGCAGTTACCTGGCAGGGGGCCGAGGTCAGCCCCAGCATTTT. This chain links TRBV6-6 with TRBJ1-5, with 8 positions matching TRBD1. Trimming cost V 2 bases and J 6 bases; bases outside gene matches: 9. The CDR3 spans 16 residues. Germline V gene sequence: CDR1 MNHNY, CDR2 SVGAGI (reference sequence).

The chain carries TRBV7-2 and TRBJ2-3; 9 positions agree with TRBD2. Germline loops: CDR1 SGHTA, CDR2 FQGNSA. Losses at the gene ends were 3 bases for V and 0 bases for J; bases not matched to a gene: 4. The CDR3 contains 16 residues. CDR3 coding DNA: TGTGCCAGCAGCTTTCGGCTAGCGGGGAGCACAGATACGCAGTATTTT. Translation: CASSFRLAGSTDTQYF.

V usage is TRBV4-1 and J usage is TRBJ2-1; D is possibly TRBD2 (5 bases). V lost 0 bases and J lost 4, with 10 bases in between. The V gene's germline CDR1 is MGHRA and CDR2 YSYEKL. This CDR3 contains 15 residues. CDR3 sequence (DNA): TGCGCCAGCAGCCAAGAGGCAGCGGAATACAATGAGCAGTTCTTC. Its protein product is CASSQEAAEYNEQFF.

V usage is TRBV14 and J usage is TRBJ2-3; 8 positions agree with TRBD2. CDR3 size: 15 residues. Germline CDR1 and CDR2: SGHDN and FVKESK. V lost 0 bases to trimming and J lost 6 bases; unmatched junction nucleotides: 5. The DNA for the CDR3 is TGTGCCAGCAGCCAAGAACGGGAGGGCCCCGATACGCAGTATTTT. Its translation is CASSQEREGPDTQYF.

The V call is TRBV14, the J call TRBJ2-1; 7 bases agree with TRBD2. The germline CDR1 and CDR2 sequences are SGHDN and FVKESK. J lost 7 bases, V lost 6 bases, and 15 bases had no gene match. The CDR3 loop spans 16 amino acids. The CDR3 sequence is CASSPPGGSGENEQFF. CDR3 bases: TGTGCCAGCAGTCCCCCGGGCGGGAGTGGTGAGAATGAGCAGTTCTTC.

V and J are TRBV5-8 and TRBJ2-5, with TRBD1 matching 7 bases. The CDR3 extends over 15 amino acids. The ends lost 3 bases at V and 2 bases at J; junction bases unmatched: 7. CDR1 is SGHTS and CDR2 is YDEGEE in the germline V gene. CDR3 sequence (DNA): TGTGCCAGCAGCTCCCGGGCCAGGGGGCAAGAGACCCAGTACTTC. Amino acids: CASSSRARGQETQYF.

The chain links TRBV7-2 to TRBJ2-1; 13 bases are shared with TRBD2. Looked up from germline, CDR1 is SGHTA and CDR2 is FQGNSA. The CDR3 length is 16 residues. The V and J ends lost 4 bases and 8 bases, in that order; junction bases with no gene match: 8. The CDR3 is CASSSPRTSGRYEQFF. The CDR3 region has the DNA TGTGCCAGCAGCTCGCCGAGGACTAGCGGGAGATATGAGCAGTTCTTC.

V usage is TRBV6-5 and J usage is TRBJ1-5; D gene unclear. The germline V gene encodes CDR1 MNHEY and CDR2 SVGAGI. This CDR3 spans 12 amino acids. Trimming removed 8 bases from V and 5 bases from J, with 10 bases in between. The CDR3 sequence: CASAERDQPQHF. CDR3 coding DNA: TGTGCCAGCGCGGAACGAGATCAGCCCCAGCATTTT.

The rearrangement links TRBV6-5 to TRBJ1-2; D not resolved. The CDR3 consists of 13 residues. Germline V CDR1 and CDR2: MNHEY, SVGAGI. V was cut by 6 bases and J by 2 bases, with 10 bases left in between. The CDR3 DNA reads TGTGCCAGCAGCACAGCGGCGAACTATGGCTACACCTTC. Protein: CASSTAANYGYTF.

The chain links TRBV11-2 to TRBJ2-3, with no clear D. The ends were cut back, 1 base at V and 7 bases at J, with 18 bases in the middle. CDR3 size: 16 residues. Germline V gene data show CDR1 as SGHAT and CDR2 as FQNNGV. The CDR3 is CASSLAHDSLKYTQYF. DNA of the CDR3: TGTGCCAGCAGCTTAGCCCACGACTCCCTCAAGTATACGCAGTATTTT.

The V call is TRBV28, the J call TRBJ2-3, with 15 bases aligning to TRBD2. In germline, CDR1 is MDHEN, CDR2 SYDVKM. This CDR3 has 16 residues. After removal of 9 bases from V and 6 bases from J, the junction contained 10 bases not matched to a gene. The CDR3 DNA reads TGTGCCAGTCCCCCCGGACTAGCGGGAGGGCCGGATACGCAGTATTTT. This codes for CASPPGLAGGPDTQYF.